The entry below describes one TCR beta chain. Per the authors' pipeline: Researchers report that nucleated cell counts were estimated from reference gene primer amplification. The protocol was immunoSEQ multiplex PCR, while the TCRdb copy is restricted to in-frame clones and leaves out a portion. V, J and clone size derive from that table, while D and trimming were established from the DNA sequence. The sample yields approximately 200,000 clones, about 91% seen once. This sample was included in a study of blood T cell repertoires in COVID-19. Trimming removed 4 bases from V and 5 bases from J; junction bases left unmatched: 1. Per the germline V gene, CDR1 is SGHNT and CDR2 is YYREEE (reference sequence). The CDR3 totals 13 residues.

The chain uses TRBV5-4 and TRBJ2-1; 9 nucleotides line up with TRBD2. This TCR was recovered from a woman in her twenties or thirties with acute or convalescent COVID-19. Sequencing was done on a sample of peripheral blood. The CDR3 nucleotides read TGTGCCAGCAGCCGGACTAGCGACAATGAGCAGTTCTTC. Translation: CASSRTSDNEQFF. The full variable domain, its missing parts supplied by reference TRBV5-4 and TRBJ2-1, is ETGVTQSPTHLIKTRGQQVTLRCSSQSGHNTVSWYQQALGQGPQFIFQYYREEENGRGNFPPRFSGLQFPNYSSELNVNALELDDSALYLCASSRTSDNEQFFGPGTRLTVL.